The T cell receptor beta chain under discussion was sequenced for a study of blood T cell repertoires in COVID-19. Study-wide context: Italy, Spain and the United States were the sources of the convalescent and acute COVID-19 samples.

This clone appeared a few times. Assay: immunoSEQ multiplex PCR; the TCRdb copy retains only in-frame clones and omits some. The sample holds roughly 150,000 clones, approximately 81% seen once. This clonotype was sampled from a man in his fifties or sixties who had recovered from COVID-19. Source material: PBMCs or T cells enriched from blood (not recorded which).

Here the CDR3 reads CASSYGELYEQYF. CDR3 nucleotide sequence: TGTGCCAGCAGTTACGGGGAATTGTACGAGCAGTACTTC. This rearrangement joins TRBV7-8 to TRBJ2-7, with a tentative D call TRBD2 (5 bases). This CDR3 has 13 residues. The V gene's germline CDR1 is SGHVS and CDR2 FQNEAQ. Trimming shortened V by 6 bases and J by 4 bases, and 13 bases separated the two germline ends.